This T cell receptor beta chain was documented in a study of cytomegalovirus exposure and HLA in healthy donors. Researchers ran the PCR with 60 Vbeta and 13 Jbeta primers. Sequencing was performed with immunoSEQ multiplex PCR; in TCRdb, only in-frame clones are kept and a portion is missing. Here the sample spans about 80,000 clones, over 65% being singletons. The CDR3 runs to 15 residues. This receptor was taken from a man over 45 in good health and CMV-seronegative. This chain links TRBV21-1 with TRBJ1-3; no DNA check was done on the table's D call, TRBD1. TRBV21-1 is shown as a pseudogene. The sample taken for sequencing was PBMCs. The CDR3 protein is CASSNWTLSGNTIYF. The CDR3 DNA reads TGTGCCAGCAGCAACTGGACACTCTCTGGAAACACCATATATTTT.